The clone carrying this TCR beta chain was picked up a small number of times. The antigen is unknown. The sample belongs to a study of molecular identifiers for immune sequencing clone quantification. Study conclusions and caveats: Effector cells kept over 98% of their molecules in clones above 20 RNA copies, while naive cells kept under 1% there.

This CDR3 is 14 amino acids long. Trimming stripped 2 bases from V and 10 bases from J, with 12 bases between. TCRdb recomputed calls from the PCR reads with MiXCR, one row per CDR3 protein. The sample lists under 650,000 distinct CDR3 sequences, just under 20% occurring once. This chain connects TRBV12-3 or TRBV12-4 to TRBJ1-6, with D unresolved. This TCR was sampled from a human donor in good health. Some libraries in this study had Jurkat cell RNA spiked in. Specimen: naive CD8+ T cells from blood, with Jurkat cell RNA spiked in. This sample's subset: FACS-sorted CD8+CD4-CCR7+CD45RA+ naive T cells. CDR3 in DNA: TGTGCCAGCAGTTTAACCGGAGGGAGATCACCCCTCCACTTT. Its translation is CASSLTGGRSPLHF.